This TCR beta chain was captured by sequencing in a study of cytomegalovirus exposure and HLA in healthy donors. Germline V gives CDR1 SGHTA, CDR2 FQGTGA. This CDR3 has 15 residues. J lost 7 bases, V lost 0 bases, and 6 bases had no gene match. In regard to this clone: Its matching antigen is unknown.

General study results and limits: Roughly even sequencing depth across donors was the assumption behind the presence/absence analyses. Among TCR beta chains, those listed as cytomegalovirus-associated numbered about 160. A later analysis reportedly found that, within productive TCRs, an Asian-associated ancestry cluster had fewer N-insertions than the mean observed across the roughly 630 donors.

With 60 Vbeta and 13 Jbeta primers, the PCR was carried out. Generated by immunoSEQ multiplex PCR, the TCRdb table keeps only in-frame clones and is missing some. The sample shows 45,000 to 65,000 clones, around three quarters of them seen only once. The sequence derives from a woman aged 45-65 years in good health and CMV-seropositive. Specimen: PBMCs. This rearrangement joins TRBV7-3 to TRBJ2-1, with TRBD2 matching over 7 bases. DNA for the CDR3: TGTGCCAGCAGCTTAACCTCCGGGACTAAGAATGAGCAGTTCTTC. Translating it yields CASSLTSGTKNEQFF.